Listed below are T cell receptor beta chains from one sample, sequenced in a study of shared T cell receptors in the human thymus. TCRdb's copy holds only in-frame clones and misses some; the assay was immunoSEQ multiplex PCR. The sample shows about 710,000 clones, around 87% of them seen only once. This sample was shared with a second study, whose subject was human thymus T cells.

Source material: thymocytes. The receptors stem from a boy younger than two with a congenital heart defect. CDR3s include the opening cysteine and the closing phenylalanine or tryptophan. Each record gives: D gene, clone size, V gene, J gene, CDR3 protein, CDR3 DNA. A D gene is named only where the DNA matches it firmly. Rows give clone size only sometimes, using once, few, many, or a class for an expanded clone.

d_gene: TRBD2
abundance: few
v_gene: TRBV28
j_gene: TRBJ2-7
CDR3aa: CASKVPGLAGGQEQYF
CDR3nt: TGTGCCAGCAAGGTTCCGGGACTAGCGGGGGGCCAAGAGCAGTACTTC

d_gene: TRBD1
abundance: NA
v_gene: TRBV28
j_gene: TRBJ1-1
CDR3aa: CASRGGQGGTEAFF
CDR3nt: TGTGCCAGCAGGGGGGGACAGGGTGGCACTGAAGCTTTCTTT

d_gene: TRBD2
abundance: NA
v_gene: TRBV18
j_gene: TRBJ2-1
CDR3aa: CASSPRFLAEFSYNEQFF
CDR3nt: TGTGCCAGCTCACCGCGGTTTCTAGCGGAGTTCTCCTACAATGAGCAGTTCTTC

d_gene: TRBD1
abundance: NA
v_gene: TRBV23-1
j_gene: TRBJ1-2
CDR3aa: CASSQSQGGAPDGYTF
CDR3nt: TGCGCCAGCAGTCAATCTCAGGGGGGCGCCCCGGATGGCTACACCTTC

d_gene: NA
abundance: NA
v_gene: TRBV7-2
j_gene: TRBJ1-2
CDR3aa: CASSLGATGEGYTF
CDR3nt: TGTGCCAGCAGCTTAGGCGCGACTGGGGAGGGCTACACCTTC

d_gene: TRBD1
abundance: NA
v_gene: TRBV4-3
j_gene: TRBJ1-1
CDR3aa: CASAGTGGLNGAFF
CDR3nt: TGCGCCAGCGCCGGGACAGGAGGTTTGAACGGAGCTTTCTTT

d_gene: TRBD2
abundance: NA
v_gene: TRBV4-3
j_gene: TRBJ2-7
CDR3aa: CASSQRTSGRVAEQYF
CDR3nt: TGCGCCAGCAGCCAGAGGACTAGCGGGAGGGTGGCCGAGCAGTACTTC

d_gene: NA
abundance: few
v_gene: TRBV7-9
j_gene: TRBJ1-3
CDR3aa: CASSPPSPRQSGNTIYF
CDR3nt: TGTGCCAGCAGCCCCCCGTCCCCCAGGCAGTCTGGAAACACCATATATTTT

d_gene: TRBD1
abundance: NA
v_gene: TRBV7-2
j_gene: TRBJ2-7
CDR3aa: CASSHKTTGGTYEQYF
CDR3nt: TGTGCCAGCAGCCACAAAACGACAGGGGGCACGTACGAGCAGTACTTC

d_gene: NA
abundance: NA
v_gene: TRBV4-1
j_gene: TRBJ2-1
CDR3aa: CASSQERSGPYSYNEQFF
CDR3nt: TGCGCCAGCAGCCAAGAAAGGAGCGGACCTTACTCCTACAATGAGCAGTTCTTC

d_gene: NA
abundance: NA
v_gene: TRBV4-1
j_gene: TRBJ2-5
CDR3aa: CASSQPPGRLLQETQYF
CDR3nt: TGCGCCAGCAGCCAGCCCCCGGGCCGACTACTTCAAGAGACCCAGTACTTC

d_gene: NA
abundance: once
v_gene: TRBV4-3
j_gene: TRBJ1-3
CDR3aa: CASSPDGGGPNSGNTIYF
CDR3nt: TGCGCCAGCAGCCCAGACGGCGGGGGGCCAAACTCTGGAAACACCATATATTTT

d_gene: NA
abundance: NA
v_gene: TRBV10-3
j_gene: TRBJ2-3
CDR3aa: CAISAVVAMADTDTQYF
CDR3nt: TGTGCCATCAGTGCCGTCGTGGCAATGGCTGACACAGATACGCAGTATTTT

d_gene: NA
abundance: NA
v_gene: TRBV2
j_gene: TRBJ2-5
CDR3aa: CASSDGGGYQETQYF
CDR3nt: TGTGCCAGCAGTGACGGGGGTGGGTACCAAGAGACCCAGTACTTC

d_gene: TRBD1
abundance: NA
v_gene: TRBV30
j_gene: TRBJ1-1
CDR3aa: CAWSVRGHTEAFF
CDR3nt: TGTGCCTGGAGTGTAAGGGGGCACACTGAAGCTTTCTTT

d_gene: NA
abundance: once
v_gene: TRBV4-1
j_gene: TRBJ2-3
CDR3aa: CASSQDVGRNTDTQYF
CDR3nt: TGCGCCAGCAGCCAAGATGTGGGCAGAAACACAGATACGCAGTATTTT

d_gene: TRBD2
abundance: NA
v_gene: TRBV9
j_gene: TRBJ2-1
CDR3aa: CASSVEGGSGSSYNEQFF
CDR3nt: TGTGCCAGCAGCGTAGAGGGAGGGTCTGGTTCGTCCTACAATGAGCAGTTCTTC

d_gene: NA
abundance: NA
v_gene: TRBV7-2
j_gene: TRBJ1-3
CDR3aa: CASSLAPTTGDTIYF
CDR3nt: TGTGCCAGCAGCTTAGCCCCGACCACCGGGGACACCATATATTTT

d_gene: NA
abundance: NA
v_gene: TRBV27
j_gene: TRBJ2-7
CDR3aa: CASSLAFSYEQYF
CDR3nt: TGTGCCAGCAGTCTAGCCTTTTCCTACGAGCAGTACTTC

d_gene: NA
abundance: NA
v_gene: TRBV28
j_gene: TRBJ2-7
CDR3aa: CASSPHGGRSYEQYF
CDR3nt: TGTGCCAGCAGCCCTCACGGGGGGCGCTCCTACGAGCAGTACTTC

d_gene: TRBD2
abundance: NA
v_gene: TRBV19
j_gene: TRBJ2-2
CDR3aa: CASSRGTSGTGNTGELFF
CDR3nt: TGTGCCAGTAGTAGGGGGACTAGCGGGACCGGGAACACCGGGGAGCTGTTTTTT

d_gene: NA
abundance: NA
v_gene: TRBV25-1
j_gene: TRBJ2-7
CDR3aa: CASIGDIAYEQYF
CDR3nt: TGTGCCAGCATTGGGGACATCGCCTACGAGCAGTACTTC

d_gene: TRBD2
abundance: NA
v_gene: TRBV29-1
j_gene: TRBJ2-7
CDR3aa: CSVAAGDPYEQYF
CDR3nt: TGCAGCGTTGCTGCGGGGGACCCCTACGAGCAGTACTTC

d_gene: NA
abundance: NA
v_gene: TRBV11-2
j_gene: TRBJ2-7
CDR3aa: CASSFRGIYEQYF
CDR3nt: TGTGCCAGCAGCTTCAGGGGAATCTACGAGCAGTACTTC

d_gene: TRBD1
abundance: NA
v_gene: TRBV14
j_gene: TRBJ1-1
CDR3aa: CASSQGDRWTGDMNTEAFF
CDR3nt: TGTGCCAGCAGCCAAGGGGACCGGTGGACAGGGGACATGAACACTGAAGCTTTCTTT

d_gene: NA
abundance: once
v_gene: TRBV29-1
j_gene: TRBJ2-7
CDR3aa: CSVEDIEGHPYEQYF
CDR3nt: TGCAGCGTTGAAGATATAGAGGGACATCCCTACGAGCAGTACTTC

d_gene: TRBD1
abundance: NA
v_gene: TRBV12-5
j_gene: TRBJ1-1
CDR3aa: CASGLAGQGRDTEAFF
CDR3nt: TGTGCTAGTGGTTTGGCCGGACAGGGCCGGGACACTGAAGCTTTCTTT

d_gene: NA
abundance: NA
v_gene: TRBV10-1
j_gene: TRBJ1-2
CDR3aa: CARRVPGWGHYGYTF
CDR3nt: TGCGCCAGAAGAGTTCCAGGGTGGGGGCACTATGGCTACACCTTC

d_gene: NA
abundance: NA
v_gene: TRBV19
j_gene: TRBJ2-7
CDR3aa: CASSMAGTINPQLYF
CDR3nt: TGTGCCAGTAGTATGGCCGGGACAATTAATCCCCAGCTTTACTTC

d_gene: NA
abundance: NA
v_gene: TRBV27
j_gene: TRBJ1-3
CDR3aa: CASSLRGGNTIYF
CDR3nt: TGTGCCAGCAGTTTAAGAGGGGGAAACACCATATATTTT

d_gene: NA
abundance: few
v_gene: TRBV27
j_gene: TRBJ2-7
CDR3aa: CASRGGYEQYF
CDR3nt: TGTGCCAGCAGGGGGGGCTACGAGCAGTACTTC

d_gene: NA
abundance: NA
v_gene: TRBV4-3
j_gene: TRBJ2-3
CDR3aa: CASSQAGGSTDTQYF
CDR3nt: TGCGCCAGCAGCCAAGCCGGGGGAAGCACAGATACGCAGTATTTT